The 30 T cell receptor beta chains presented below share a single source sample, sequenced in a study of vaccination and CD4 T cells after COVID-19. Treatment in this sample: roughly 11-day PBMC culture with coronavirus spike peptide pools or control peptides (ViraFEST assay). The study sequenced cultured CD4+ T cell DNA using the Oncomine TCR Beta short-read assay. TCRdb redid the calling of the PCR reads with MiXCR, one entry per CDR3 protein. The table includes 15,000 to 20,000 distinct CDR3 sequences, more than 45% detected once. For these TCRs, the target antigens are not known. The sequencing sample was made of CD4+ T cells from blood, cultured in vitro. Source of these receptors: a human donor who had recovered from COVID-19.

This clonotype was counted a few times. The rearrangement joins TRBV20-1 to TRBJ1-5; 8 positions agree with TRBD1. Per germline, CDR1 DFQATT and CDR2 SNEGSKA (reference sequence). The V segment lost 8 bases and the J segment 2 bases; nucleotides outside the gene matches: 8. The CDR3 has 14 amino acids. CDR3 protein: CSTNQGAGNQPQHF. The CDR3 DNA is TGCAGTACAAACCAGGGGGCCGGCAATCAGCCCCAGCATTTT.

The chain joins TRBV27 to TRBJ2-7; the match to TRBD2 covers 8 bases. This CDR3 has 18 residues. V shed 5 bases, J shed 5 bases, and the junction held 20 bases outside the gene matches. Germline V gene lookup returns CDR1 MNHEY and CDR2 SMNVEV (reference sequence). DNA for the CDR3: TGTGCCAGCAGTCCACGGGCGGGGGGCACCACTCCCATGCACGAGCAGTACTTC. It is translated as CASSPRAGGTTPMHEQYF.

This clonotype was found a few times. The V call is TRBV20-1, the J call TRBJ2-1, with 7 bases fitting TRBD1. The CDR3 is made up of 15 amino acids. The V and J ends lost 1 base and 7 bases, in that order; junction bases with no gene match: 10. CDR1 is DFQATT and CDR2 is SNEGSKA in the germline V gene (reference sequence). CDR3 amino acids: CSARGIRKGANEQFF. The DNA of the CDR3 is TGCAGTGCTAGAGGGATCCGAAAGGGGGCGAATGAGCAGTTCTTC.

The V and J genes are TRBV28 and TRBJ1-2, with 8 bases fitting TRBD1. CDR1 MDHEN and CDR2 SYDVKM come from the germline V gene. The junction had 8 bases not matched to a gene; V was cut back by 7 bases and J by 1 base. The CDR3 spans 15 residues. The CDR3 spells CASNPPDRGNYGYTF. The CDR3 nucleotides read TGTGCCAGCAACCCGCCCGACAGGGGTAACTATGGCTACACCTTC.

The sample holds a few counts of this clonotype. The chain uses TRBV15 and TRBJ1-6; no reliable D call. Trimming shortened V by 3 bases and J by 9 bases, and 21 bases separated the two germline ends. Germline CDR1 is LNHNV and CDR2 is YYDKDF (reference sequence). This CDR3 has 17 amino acids. The CDR3 here is CATSRPGSTTMTSPLHF. CDR3 bases: TGTGCCACCAGCAGGCCAGGATCCACCACAATGACTTCACCCCTCCACTTT.

The chain is built from TRBV4-3 and TRBJ2-3; TRBD2 matches 11 bases. There are 21 residues in the CDR3. V shed 4 bases and J 5 bases; nucleotides not matched to a gene: 23. Germline CDR1 and CDR2: LGHNA and YSLEER. This CDR3 is CASSLKISRLAGSGKEDTQYF. Here the CDR3 DNA reads TGCGCCAGCAGCCTCAAGATCTCGAGACTAGCGGGATCGGGTAAAGAAGATACGCAGTATTTT.

V usage is TRBV19 and J usage is TRBJ2-7, with 12 bases aligning to TRBD2. CDR3 length equals 15 residues. The V gene's germline CDR1 is LNHDA and CDR2 SQIVND (reference sequence). V shed 5 bases and J 2 bases; nucleotides not matched to a gene: 4. The chain's CDR3 is CASSLLAGGAYEQYF. DNA for the CDR3: TGTGCCAGTAGTCTTCTAGCGGGGGGGGCCTACGAGCAGTACTTC.

This clonotype was observed a few times. This chain connects TRBV28 to TRBJ1-3; unclear D gene. Germline CDR1 and CDR2: MDHEN and SYDVKM. Trimming removed 3 bases from V and 0 bases from J, with 12 bases in between. This CDR3 has 16 amino acids. For the CDR3, the DNA is TGTGCCAGCAGTTTTTCGGGAACGCTCTCTGGAAACACCATATATTTT. This encodes CASSFSGTLSGNTIYF.

This clonotype has only a few counts. The V gene is TRBV7-8, the J gene TRBJ2-7, with 12 nucleotides matching TRBD2. This CDR3 is 16 amino acids long. Unmatched junction bases numbered 6, after V lost 5 bases and J lost 1 base. Per the germline V gene, CDR1 is SGHVS and CDR2 is FQNEAQ. The CDR3 sequence: CASSLTGTSGSYEQYF. The CDR3 nucleotides are TGTGCCAGCAGCCTCACCGGGACTAGCGGGTCCTACGAGCAGTACTTC.

The CDR3 bases are TGCGCCAGCAGCTCCAGGGGTTCGAACACTGAAGCTTTCTTT. This encodes CASSSRGSNTEAFF. This chain joins TRBV5-1 and TRBJ1-1, with D possibly matching TRBD1 (6 bases). Trimming left V 3 bases short and J 1 base short, with 10 bases between. CDR1 SGHRS and CDR2 YFSETQ come from the germline V gene. This CDR3 has 14 amino acids.

The chain uses TRBV11-3 and TRBJ1-1, with D possibly TRBD1 on 5 matching bases. The CDR3 sequence is 15 residues long. The ends were cut back, 3 bases at V and 11 bases at J, with 22 bases in the middle. Germline loops: CDR1 SGHNT, CDR2 YENEEA. The CDR3 region is CASSLADRPGGDAFF. CDR3 sequence (DNA): TGTGCCAGCAGCTTGGCCGACAGACCCGGTGGTGACGCTTTCTTT. The full variable domain, in which reference TRBV11-3 and TRBJ1-1 provide the parts outside the CDR3, is EAGVVQSPRYKIIEKKQPVAFWCNPISGHNTLYWYLQNLGQGPELLIRYENEEAVDDSQLPKDRFSAERLKGVDSTLKIQPAELGDSAVYLCASSLADRPGGDAFFGQGTRLTVV.

The rearrangement uses TRBV28 and TRBJ1-6; 11 bases match TRBD1. CDR3 length equals 15 residues. Germline V gene data show CDR1 as MDHEN and CDR2 as SYDVKM. V lost 6 bases, J lost 7 bases, and 5 bases stayed unmatched. As DNA, the CDR3 is TGTGCCAGCAGCCGCGGGACAGGGGGAAATTCACCCCTCCACTTT. This codes for CASSRGTGGNSPLHF.

This rearrangement joins TRBV20-1 to TRBJ1-5; TRBD1 aligns across 9 bases. Trimming at V came to 7 bases and at J to 2 bases, leaving 9 bases not matched to a gene. Germline values: CDR1 DFQATT, CDR2 SNEGSKA (reference sequence). The CDR3 has 15 residues. This CDR3 reads CSGRTGVYGNQPQHF. The CDR3 DNA sequence: TGCAGTGGACGGACAGGGGTTTATGGCAATCAGCCCCAGCATTTT.

The CDR3 DNA reads TGTGCCAGCAGACCAAGCACCGGGGAGCTGTTTTTT. Amino acids: CASRPSTGELFF. This chain joins TRBV2 and TRBJ2-2; D is undetermined. Trimming cost V 6 bases and J 4 bases, with 6 bases left between them. CDR1 is SNHLY, CDR2 FYNNEI, per germline. This CDR3 region has 12 residues.

V usage is TRBV20-1 and J usage is TRBJ1-6; D ambiguous. The CDR3 has 17 amino acids. Between the trimmed V and J ends, which lost 0 bases and 0 bases, there was a span of 12 bases. The germline V gene has CDR1 DFQATT and CDR2 SNEGSKA (reference sequence). The CDR3 is CSARDRRRGSYNSPLHF. The CDR3 nucleotides are TGCAGTGCTAGAGATCGGCGCCGGGGCTCCTATAATTCACCCCTCCACTTT.

The chain recombines TRBV18 with TRBJ1-3, with a tentative D call TRBD1 (5 bases). V lost 3 bases to trimming and J lost 0 bases, with 12 bases between them. The germline CDR1 and CDR2 sequences are KGHSH and LQKENI. There are 16 residues in the CDR3. CDR3 sequence reads: CASSPVDNRSGNTIYF. The CDR3 DNA is TGTGCCAGCTCACCGGTGGACAATCGCTCTGGAAACACCATATATTTT.

The chain employs TRBV6-5 and TRBJ2-7, with 7 bases identical to TRBD1. Looked up from germline, CDR1 is MNHEY and CDR2 is SVGAGI. V trimming: 2 bases; J trimming: 1 base; junction bases outside the gene matches: 2. This CDR3 is built from 14 residues. The CDR3 is CASSYRDRSYEQYF. DNA of the CDR3: TGTGCCAGCAGTTACCGGGACAGATCCTACGAGCAGTACTTC.

The chain links TRBV12-3 or TRBV12-4 to TRBJ2-7, with a weak D call TRBD1 (6 bases). This CDR3 region has 15 residues. Trimming left V 1 base short and J 0 bases short, with 10 bases between. Here the CDR3 reads CASSLGQAYSYEQYF. The CDR3 nucleotides read TGTGCCAGCAGTTTAGGACAGGCCTACTCCTACGAGCAGTACTTC.

The chain has TRBV27 and TRBJ2-6, with 9 bases identical to TRBD1. Germline V CDR1 and CDR2: MNHEY, SMNVEV (reference sequence). The CDR3 is 19 amino acids. V gave up 3 bases and J gave up 0 bases; unmatched junction bases: 9. The CDR3 nucleotides read TGTGCCAGCAGTTTGAAACTCGACAGGGGGAGCTCTGGGGCCAACGTCCTGACTTTC. Protein product: CASSLKLDRGSSGANVLTF.

Of note for this clonotype: One junction end disagrees with the germline gene, perhaps due to a read error. This chain uses TRBV7-3 with TRBJ2-1, with D possibly matching TRBD2 (7 bases). This CDR3 is 15 amino acids long. Germline V gene lookup returns CDR1 SGHTA and CDR2 FQGTGA. The CDR3 coding sequence is TGTGTCAGCAGCTTAGGGGGGGCCCTCTCAAATGAGCAGTTCTTC. Translation gives CVSSLGGALSNEQFF.

This clonotype occurred a few times. The chain links TRBV7-9 to TRBJ2-2; unclear D gene. The germline V gene has CDR1 SEHNR and CDR2 FQNEAQ (reference sequence). The CDR3 has 14 residues. V was trimmed by 5 bases and J by 5 bases, leaving 12 bases between them. The CDR3 DNA is TGTGCCAGCAGCCAGGCTTCCGAAACCGGGGAGCTGTTTTTT. Translation gives CASSQASETGELFF. Looking up the rest from reference TRBV7-9 and TRBJ2-2 gives the full variable domain: DTGVSQNPRHKITKRGQNVTFRCDPISEHNRLYWYRQTLGQGPEFLTYFQNEAQLEKSRLLSDRFSAERPKGSFSTLEIQRTEQGDSAMYLCASSQASETGELFFGEGSRLTVL.

CDR3 in amino acids: CASSIGGLFTDTQYF. The DNA for the CDR3 is TGTGCCAGCAGTATAGGAGGGCTATTCACAGATACGCAGTATTTT. This chain joins TRBV6-1 and TRBJ2-3, with D maybe TRBD2 (6 bases). There are 15 residues in the CDR3. Trimming removed 5 bases from V and 2 bases from J, with 14 bases in between. From germline, CDR1 is MNHNS and CDR2 SASEGT.

The V and J genes are TRBV7-9 and TRBJ1-2, with no clear D. Looked up from germline, CDR1 is SEHNR and CDR2 is FQNEAQ (reference sequence). The CDR3 is made up of 14 amino acids. Trimming pared 5 bases from V and 6 bases from J, leaving 16 bases between. CDR3 in amino acids: CASSLPGPMDGYTF. Written as DNA, the CDR3 is TGTGCCAGCAGCCTACCGGGCCCTATGGATGGCTACACCTTC.

This clonotype has a handful of counts. The chain joins TRBV6-2 or TRBV6-3 to TRBJ2-1; no definite D call. Germline assignment: CDR1 MNHEY and CDR2 SVGEGT. V dropped 5 bases and J dropped 9 bases, with 11 bases sitting between them. The CDR3 totals 12 residues. DNA of the CDR3: TGTGCCAGCAGTATCCGTGGGATTGAGCAGTTCTTC. It encodes CASSIRGIEQFF.

The table lists this clonotype with a few counts. This chain uses TRBV27 with TRBJ1-1, with unresolved D. Germline CDR1 is MNHEY and CDR2 is SMNVEV (reference sequence). Trimming took 7 bases from V and 1 from J, leaving 19 bases between them. The CDR3 length is 16 residues. The CDR3 DNA reads as TGTGCCAGCATGAAGTGGGCAGGCCGATCGAACACTGAAGCTTTCTTT. It translates to CASMKWAGRSNTEAFF.

This clonotype was observed once. J is TRBJ1-2 and V is TRBV20-1; D possibly corresponds to TRBD1 (6 bases). The V gene's germline CDR1 is DFQATT and CDR2 SNEGSKA (reference sequence). The V end was cut by 2 bases, the J end by 8 bases, with 15 bases between. CDR3 length: 13 residues. The CDR3, as DNA: TGCAGTGCTAGAACCAACAGGGACGGAGGCTACACCTTC. Its translation: CSARTNRDGGYTF.

This chain uses TRBV5-1 with TRBJ2-3; 10 bases map to TRBD2. V lost 6 bases to trimming and J lost 2 bases; unmatched junction nucleotides: 9. CDR3 size: 16 residues. The germline gives CDR1 SGHRS, CDR2 YFSETQ. CDR3 amino acids: CASTLRTSGITDTQYF. CDR3 DNA sequence: TGCGCCAGCACCCTCCGGACTAGCGGAATCACAGATACGCAGTATTTT.

The chain joins TRBV28 to TRBJ2-5; 8 bases map to TRBD2. V lost 6 bases, J lost 4 bases, and 7 bases stayed unmatched. The germline gives CDR1 MDHEN, CDR2 SYDVKM. The CDR3 covers 14 residues. The CDR3 DNA reads TGTGCCAGCAGCCGAGCGGGAGCAACAGAGACCCAGTACTTC. This gives the protein CASSRAGATETQYF.

This clonotype was recorded a few times. The gene calls are TRBV6-1 and TRBJ1-1, with D perhaps TRBD1 (6 bases). Germline-derived CDR1 and CDR2 are MNHNS and SASEGT. CDR3 length: 14 amino acids. V was cut by 8 bases and J by 4 bases, with 17 bases left in between. In DNA, the CDR3 is TGTGCCAGCGCAACCACAGGGAGGGCCACTGAAGCTTTCTTT. This gives the protein CASATTGRATEAFF.

The sample holds one count of this clonotype. The chain joins TRBV14 to TRBJ2-3; D perhaps matches TRBD2 (7 bases). CDR3 length equals 18 residues. The germline V and J ends were trimmed by 2 bases and 0 bases, with 18 bases remaining between them. Germline V lookup: CDR1 SGHDN, CDR2 FVKESK. CDR3 region: CASSQIRGRRESTDTQYF. The CDR3, as DNA: TGTGCCAGCAGCCAAATTCGGGGGCGGCGGGAGAGCACAGATACGCAGTATTTT.